This note documents a single T cell receptor beta chain sequence. This entry comes from a study of T cell changes during pregnancy in multiple sclerosis. Produced via immunoSEQ multiplex PCR; TCRdb's table is partial and in-frame only. The sample carries tens of thousands of clones, roughly 89% recorded once. There are 14 residues in the CDR3. From germline, CDR1 is SGHRS and CDR2 YFSETQ. Trimming left V 2 bases short and J 2 bases short, with 11 bases between. The V gene is TRBV5-1, the J gene TRBJ2-7; D perhaps matches TRBD1 (6 bases). This material consisted of CD4+ T cells from peripheral blood mononuclear cells, taken in the first trimester of pregnancy. The sequence came from a female donor with multiple sclerosis, enrolled in a pregnancy study. This chain's CDR3 is CASSFQGPTYEQYF. The CDR3 DNA is TGCGCCAGCAGCTTTCAGGGGCCCACCTACGAGCAGTACTTC.